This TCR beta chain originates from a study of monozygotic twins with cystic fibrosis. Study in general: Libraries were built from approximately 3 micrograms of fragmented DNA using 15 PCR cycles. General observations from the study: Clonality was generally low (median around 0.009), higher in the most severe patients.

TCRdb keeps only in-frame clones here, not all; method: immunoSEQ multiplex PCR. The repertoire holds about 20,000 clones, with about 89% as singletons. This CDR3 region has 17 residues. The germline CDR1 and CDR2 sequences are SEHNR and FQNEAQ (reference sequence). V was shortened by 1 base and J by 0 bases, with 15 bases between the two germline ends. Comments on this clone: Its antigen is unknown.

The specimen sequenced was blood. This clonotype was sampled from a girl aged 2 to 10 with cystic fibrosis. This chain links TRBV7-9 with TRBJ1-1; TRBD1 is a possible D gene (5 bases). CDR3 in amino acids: CASSLEEGYFMNTEAFF. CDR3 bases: TGTGCCAGCAGCTTAGAAGAGGGGTACTTTATGAACACTGAAGCTTTCTTT. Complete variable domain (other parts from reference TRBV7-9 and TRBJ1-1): DTGVSQNPRHKITKRGQNVTFRCDPISEHNRLYWYRQTLGQGPEFLTYFQNEAQLEKSRLLSDRFSAERPKGSFSTLEIQRTEQGDSAMYLCASSLEEGYFMNTEAFFGQGTRLTVV.